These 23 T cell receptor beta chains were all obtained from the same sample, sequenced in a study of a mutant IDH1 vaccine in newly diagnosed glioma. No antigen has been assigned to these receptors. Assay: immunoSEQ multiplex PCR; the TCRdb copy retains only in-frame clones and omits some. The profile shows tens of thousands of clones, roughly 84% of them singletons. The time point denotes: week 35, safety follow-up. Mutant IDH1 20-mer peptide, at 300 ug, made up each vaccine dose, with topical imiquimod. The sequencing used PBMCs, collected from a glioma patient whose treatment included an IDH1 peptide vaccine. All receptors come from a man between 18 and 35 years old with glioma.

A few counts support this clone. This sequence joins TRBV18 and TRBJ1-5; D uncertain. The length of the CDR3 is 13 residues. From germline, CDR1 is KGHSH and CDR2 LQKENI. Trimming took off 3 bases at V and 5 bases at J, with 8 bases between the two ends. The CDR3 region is CASSPARYQPQHF. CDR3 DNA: TGTGCCAGCTCACCCGCCAGGTATCAGCCCCAGCATTTT.

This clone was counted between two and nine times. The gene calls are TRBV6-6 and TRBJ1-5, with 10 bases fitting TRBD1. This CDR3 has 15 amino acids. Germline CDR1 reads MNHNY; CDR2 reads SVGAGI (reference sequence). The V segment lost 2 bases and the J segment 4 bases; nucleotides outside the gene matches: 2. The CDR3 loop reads CASSYQGQGNQPQHF. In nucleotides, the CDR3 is TGTGCCAGCAGTTACCAGGGACAGGGGAATCAGCCCCAGCATTTT.

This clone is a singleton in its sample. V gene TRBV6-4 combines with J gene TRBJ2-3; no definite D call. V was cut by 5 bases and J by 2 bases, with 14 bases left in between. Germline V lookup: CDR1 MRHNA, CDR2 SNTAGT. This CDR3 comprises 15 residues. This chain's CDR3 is CASSPDSLATDTQYF. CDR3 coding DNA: TGTGCCAGCAGTCCCGACTCCCTGGCCACAGATACGCAGTATTTT.

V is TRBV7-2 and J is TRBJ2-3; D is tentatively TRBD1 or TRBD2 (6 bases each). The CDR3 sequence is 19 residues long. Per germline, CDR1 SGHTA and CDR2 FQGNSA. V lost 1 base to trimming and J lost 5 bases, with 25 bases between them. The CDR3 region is CASSLGTWGAPEERDTQYF. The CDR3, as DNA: TGTGCCAGCAGCTTAGGGACGTGGGGGGCTCCGGAGGAGAGAGATACGCAGTATTTT.

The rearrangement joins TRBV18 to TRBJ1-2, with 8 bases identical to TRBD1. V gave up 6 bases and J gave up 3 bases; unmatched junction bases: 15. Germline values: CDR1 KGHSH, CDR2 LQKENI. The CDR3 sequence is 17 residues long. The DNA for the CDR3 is TGTGCCAGCTCGTCTCCTGCCGGACAGGGTATCGACTATGGCTACACCTTC. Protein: CASSSPAGQGIDYGYTF.

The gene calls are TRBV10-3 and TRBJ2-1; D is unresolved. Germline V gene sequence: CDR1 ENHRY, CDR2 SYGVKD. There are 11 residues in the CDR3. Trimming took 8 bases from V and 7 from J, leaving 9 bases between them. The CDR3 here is CAILLGNEQFF. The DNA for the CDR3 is TGTGCCATCTTATTAGGGAATGAGCAGTTCTTC.

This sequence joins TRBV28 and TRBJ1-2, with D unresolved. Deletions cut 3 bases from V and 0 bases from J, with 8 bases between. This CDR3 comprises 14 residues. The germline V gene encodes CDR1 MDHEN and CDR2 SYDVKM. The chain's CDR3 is CASSFGSANYGYTF. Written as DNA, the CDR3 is TGTGCCAGCAGTTTTGGATCAGCTAACTATGGCTACACCTTC.

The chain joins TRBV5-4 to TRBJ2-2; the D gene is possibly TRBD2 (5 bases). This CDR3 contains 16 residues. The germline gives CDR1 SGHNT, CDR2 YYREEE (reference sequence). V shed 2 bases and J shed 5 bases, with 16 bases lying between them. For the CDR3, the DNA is TGTGCCAGCAGCTTCGGGGAAGCATTGTGGACCGGGGAGCTGTTTTTT. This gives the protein CASSFGEALWTGELFF.

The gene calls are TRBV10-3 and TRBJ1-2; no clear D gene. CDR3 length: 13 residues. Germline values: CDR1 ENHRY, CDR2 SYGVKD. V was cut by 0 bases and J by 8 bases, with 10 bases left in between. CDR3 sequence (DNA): TGTGCCATCAGTGAGTCGCCCTACCCAGGCTACACCTTC. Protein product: CAISESPYPGYTF.

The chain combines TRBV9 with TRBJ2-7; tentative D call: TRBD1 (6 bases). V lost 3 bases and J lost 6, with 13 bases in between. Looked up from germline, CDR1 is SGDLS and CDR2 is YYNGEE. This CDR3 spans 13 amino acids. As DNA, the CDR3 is TGTGCCAGCAGCGCCTTAACAGGGACCGAGCAGTACTTC. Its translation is CASSALTGTEQYF.

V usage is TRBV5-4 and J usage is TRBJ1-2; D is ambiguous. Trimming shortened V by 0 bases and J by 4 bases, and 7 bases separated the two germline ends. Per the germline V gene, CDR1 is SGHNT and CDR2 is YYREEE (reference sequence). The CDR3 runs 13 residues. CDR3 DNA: TGTGCCAGCAGCTTGGGTCAGTCCTATGGCTACACCTTC. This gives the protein CASSLGQSYGYTF.

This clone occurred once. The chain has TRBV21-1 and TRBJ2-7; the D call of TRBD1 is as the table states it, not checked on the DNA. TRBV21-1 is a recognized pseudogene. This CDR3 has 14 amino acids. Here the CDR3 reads CASSPPDSHYEQYF. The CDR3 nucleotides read TGTGCCAGCAGCCCCCCTGACAGTCACTACGAGCAGTACTTC.

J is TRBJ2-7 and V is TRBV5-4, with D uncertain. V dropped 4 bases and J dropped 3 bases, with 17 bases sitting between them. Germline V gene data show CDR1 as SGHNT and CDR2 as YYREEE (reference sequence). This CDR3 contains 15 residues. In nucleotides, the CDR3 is TGTGCCAGCAGCCCCGGGTCCGAGCTTATCTACGAGCAGTACTTC. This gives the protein CASSPGSELIYEQYF. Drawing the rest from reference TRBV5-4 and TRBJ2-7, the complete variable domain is ETGVTQSPTHLIKTRGQQVTLRCSSQSGHNTVSWYQQALGQGPQFIFQYYREEENGRGNFPPRFSGLQFPNYSSELNVNALELDDSALYLCASSPGSELIYEQYFGPGTRLTVT.

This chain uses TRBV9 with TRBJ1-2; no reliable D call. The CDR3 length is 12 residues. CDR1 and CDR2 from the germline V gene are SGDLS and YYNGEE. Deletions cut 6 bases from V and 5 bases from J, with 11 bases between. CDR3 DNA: TGTGCCAGCATAAACCCTTTATATGGCTACACCTTC. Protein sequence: CASINPLYGYTF.

CDR3 region: CATSRDIGGSYGYTF. The CDR3 coding sequence is TGTGCCACCAGCAGAGATATTGGGGGGAGCTATGGCTACACCTTC. The V gene is TRBV15, the J gene TRBJ1-2; weak D call: TRBD1 (5 bases). V was shortened by 0 bases and J by 4 bases, with 12 bases between the two germline ends. This CDR3 region has 15 residues. The V gene's germline CDR1 is LNHNV and CDR2 YYDKDF (reference sequence). The variable domain in full, completed from reference TRBV15 and TRBJ1-2, reads DAMVIQNPRYQVTQFGKPVTLSCSQTLNHNVMYWYQQKSSQAPKLLFHYYDKDFNNEADTPDNFQSRRPNTSFCFLDIRSPGLGDTAMYLCATSRDIGGSYGYTFGSGTRLTVV.

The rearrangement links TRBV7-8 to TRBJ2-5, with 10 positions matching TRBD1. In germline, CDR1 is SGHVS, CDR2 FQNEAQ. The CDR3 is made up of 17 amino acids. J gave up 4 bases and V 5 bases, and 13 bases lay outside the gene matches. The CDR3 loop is CASSPSLPGQGIETQYF. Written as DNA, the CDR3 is TGTGCCAGCAGCCCCTCATTACCGGGACAGGGGATAGAGACCCAGTACTTC. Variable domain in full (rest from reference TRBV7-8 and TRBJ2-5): GAGVSQSPRYKVAKRGQDVALRCDPISGHVSLFWYQQALGQGPEFLTYFQNEAQLDKSGLPSDRFFAERPEGSVSTLKIQRTQQEDSAVYLCASSPSLPGQGIETQYFGPGTRLLVL.

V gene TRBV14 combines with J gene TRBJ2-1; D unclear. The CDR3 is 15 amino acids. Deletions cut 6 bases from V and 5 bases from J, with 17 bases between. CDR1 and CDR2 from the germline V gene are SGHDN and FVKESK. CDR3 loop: CASSRNLRAHNEQFF. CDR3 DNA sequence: TGTGCCAGCAGTCGAAACCTCCGGGCCCACAATGAGCAGTTCTTC.

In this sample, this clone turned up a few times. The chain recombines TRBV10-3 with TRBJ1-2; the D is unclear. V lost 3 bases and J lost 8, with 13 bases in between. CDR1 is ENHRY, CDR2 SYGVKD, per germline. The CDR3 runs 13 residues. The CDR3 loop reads CAISERGDNGYTF. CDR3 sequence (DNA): TGTGCCATCAGTGAACGAGGTGATAACGGCTACACCTTC.

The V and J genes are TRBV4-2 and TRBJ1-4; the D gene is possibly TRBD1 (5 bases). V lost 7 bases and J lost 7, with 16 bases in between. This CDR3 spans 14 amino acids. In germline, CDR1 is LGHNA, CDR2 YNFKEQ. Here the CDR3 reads CASKASDGGEKLFF. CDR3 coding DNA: TGTGCCAGCAAGGCCTCAGACGGGGGTGAAAAACTGTTTTTT.

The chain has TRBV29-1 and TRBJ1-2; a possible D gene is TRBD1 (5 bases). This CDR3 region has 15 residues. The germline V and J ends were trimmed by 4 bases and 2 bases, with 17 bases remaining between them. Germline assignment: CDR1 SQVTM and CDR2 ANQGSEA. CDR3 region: CSVGPNLRGNYGYTF. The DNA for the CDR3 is TGCAGCGTTGGGCCCAATTTGCGGGGCAACTATGGCTACACCTTC.

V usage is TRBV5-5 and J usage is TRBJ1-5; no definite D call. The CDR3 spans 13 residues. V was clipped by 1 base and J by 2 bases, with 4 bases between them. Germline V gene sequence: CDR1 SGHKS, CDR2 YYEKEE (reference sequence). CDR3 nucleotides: TGTGCCAGCAGCTTGTGGGGCAATCAGCCCCAGCATTTT. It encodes CASSLWGNQPQHF. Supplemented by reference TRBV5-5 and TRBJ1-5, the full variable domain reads DAGVTQSPTHLIKTRGQQVTLRCSPISGHKSVSWYQQVLGQGPQFIFQYYEKEERGRGNFPDRFSARQFPNYSSELNVNALLLGDSALYLCASSLWGNQPQHFGDGTRLSIL.

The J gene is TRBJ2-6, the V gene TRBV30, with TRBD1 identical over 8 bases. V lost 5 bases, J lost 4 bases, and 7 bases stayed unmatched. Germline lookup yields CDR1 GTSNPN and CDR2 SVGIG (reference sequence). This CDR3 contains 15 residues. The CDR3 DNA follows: TGTGCCTGGGGACAGGGCGGGGTGGGGGCCAACGTCCTGACTTTC. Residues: CAWGQGGVGANVLTF.

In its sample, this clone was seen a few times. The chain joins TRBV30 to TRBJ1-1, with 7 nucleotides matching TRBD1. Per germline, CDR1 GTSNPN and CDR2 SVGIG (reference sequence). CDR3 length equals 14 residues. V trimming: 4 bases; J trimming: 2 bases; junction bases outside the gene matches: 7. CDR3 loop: CAWNPGTANTEAFF. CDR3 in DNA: TGTGCCTGGAACCCAGGGACAGCTAACACTGAAGCTTTCTTT. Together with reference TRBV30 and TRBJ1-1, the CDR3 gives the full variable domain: SQTIHQWPATLVQPVGSPLSLECTVEGTSNPNLYWYRQAAGRGLQLLFYSVGIGQISSEVPQNLSASRPQDRQFILSSKKLLLSDSGFYLCAWNPGTANTEAFFGQGTRLTVV.